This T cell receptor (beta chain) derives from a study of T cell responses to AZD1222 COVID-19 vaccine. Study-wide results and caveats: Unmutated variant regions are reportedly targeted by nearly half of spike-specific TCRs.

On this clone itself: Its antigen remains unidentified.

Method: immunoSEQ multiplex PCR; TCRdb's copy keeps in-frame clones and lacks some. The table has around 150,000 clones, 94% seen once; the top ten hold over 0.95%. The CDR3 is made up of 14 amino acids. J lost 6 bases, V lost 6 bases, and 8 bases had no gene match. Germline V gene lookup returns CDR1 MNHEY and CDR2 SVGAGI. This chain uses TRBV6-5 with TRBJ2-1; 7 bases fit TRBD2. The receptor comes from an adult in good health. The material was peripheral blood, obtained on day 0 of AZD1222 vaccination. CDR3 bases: TGTGCCAGCAGCCGACTAGCAATGGGCAATGAGCAGTTCTTC. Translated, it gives CASSRLAMGNEQFF.